The clone carrying this TCR beta chain was seen only once. The record originates from a study of blood T cell repertoires in COVID-19. Study-level background: Sites across the United States, Italy and Spain contributed samples from acute and convalescent COVID-19. PBMCs, B-cell-depleted T cells, or T cells were the source of the cDNA or gDNA that made up the material.

CDR3 length: 15 residues. Deletions cut 5 bases from V and 5 bases from J, with 19 bases between. Germline CDR1 reads SGHNT; CDR2 reads YENEEA. Study processing details: Amplification of reference gene primers was used by the study to estimate nucleated cell counts. Clones were read by immunoSEQ multiplex PCR, and TCRdb kept only the in-frame ones, dropping some. V and J calls and clone size follow that table, whereas D and trimming were derived from the DNA. The sample carries about 250,000 clones, 70% to 90% recorded once. Sequencing was carried out using peripheral blood. The V gene is TRBV11-3, the J gene TRBJ2-7; perhaps TRBD2 as D (6 bases). The clonotype originates from a man between 18 and 35 years old with active or convalescent COVID-19. CDR3 sequence: CASSPQAGFFNEQYF. In DNA form, the CDR3 reads TGTGCCAGCAGCCCCCAGGCGGGGTTCTTCAACGAGCAGTACTTC.